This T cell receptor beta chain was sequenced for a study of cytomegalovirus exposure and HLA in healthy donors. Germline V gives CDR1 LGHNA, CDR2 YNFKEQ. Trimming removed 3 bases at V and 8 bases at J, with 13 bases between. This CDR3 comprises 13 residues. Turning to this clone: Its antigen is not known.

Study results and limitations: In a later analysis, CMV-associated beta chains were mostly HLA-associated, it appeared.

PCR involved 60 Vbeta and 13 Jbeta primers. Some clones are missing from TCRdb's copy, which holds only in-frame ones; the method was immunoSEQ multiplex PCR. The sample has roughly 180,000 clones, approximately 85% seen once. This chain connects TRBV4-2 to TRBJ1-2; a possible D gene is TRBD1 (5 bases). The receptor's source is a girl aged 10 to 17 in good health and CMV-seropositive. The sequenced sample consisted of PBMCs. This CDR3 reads CASSHGGERGYTF. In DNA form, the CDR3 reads TGTGCCAGCAGCCATGGGGGGGAGCGGGGCTACACCTTC.